The clone carrying this T cell receptor beta chain was seen more than once but under ten times. Antigen: not known. The ends were cut back, 3 bases at V and 10 bases at J, with 13 bases in the middle. The V gene's germline CDR1 is SEHNR and CDR2 FQNEAQ (reference sequence). The CDR3 runs to 14 residues. This sample was taken from a study of blood T cells in healthy people across ages. General study results and limits: Unsorted PBMCs blocked a conclusive comparison of naive and antigen-experienced cells.

Then a second PCR, running roughly 6 to 11 cycles, was carried out with a sample-barcoded 5' primer and a J-beta primer mix. Each sample yielded at least 2.5 million CDR3-containing paired-end reads. Using its own MiXCR run on the 5' RACE reads, TCRdb lists one record per CDR3 protein. This sample has hundreds of thousands of distinct CDR3 sequences, with around 34% found just once. This rearrangement joins TRBV7-9 to TRBJ1-6, with D possibly being TRBD1 (5 bases). This sequence originates from a man aged 18 to 29 in good health. Input material: blood. In DNA form, the CDR3 reads TGTGCCAGCAGCTTGGGAGGGGCTGTGTCACCCCTCCACTTT. Translating gives CASSLGGAVSPLHF.